What follows describes a single TCR beta chain. CDR1 is MNHNS and CDR2 is SASEGT in the germline V gene. V lost 3 bases, J lost 4 bases, and 13 bases lay in between. The CDR3 has 14 amino acids. The data were taken from a study of cytomegalovirus exposure and HLA in healthy donors. Some clones are missing from TCRdb's copy, which holds only in-frame ones; the method was immunoSEQ multiplex PCR. The sample has roughly 250,000 clones; around nine tenths are singletons. The chain has TRBV6-1 and TRBJ2-7; the D is unclear. This receptor was identified in a young man in good health and CMV-seronegative. The sequenced sample consisted of PBMCs. CDR3 region: CASSEADKFYEQYF. In DNA, the CDR3 is TGTGCCAGCAGTGAGGCCGATAAGTTTTACGAGCAGTACTTC.